This T cell receptor (beta chain) was recorded in a study of blood T cell repertoires in COVID-19. Across the whole study: Material from acute and convalescent COVID-19 was sourced from the United States, Italy and Spain. In each case, the material was cDNA or gDNA derived from T cells, B-cell-depleted T cells, or PBMCs.

Original handling: Cell counts per sample came from amplifying reference gene primers. TCRdb's table, derived via immunoSEQ multiplex PCR, lists solely in-frame clones and lacks some. V, J and clone size were drawn from that table, and D and trimming were deduced from the DNA. In the table there are around 69,000 clones, 85% to 90% of which are singletons. Germline assignment: CDR1 SGHTA and CDR2 FQGNSA. Trimming removed 3 bases at V and 6 bases at J, with 17 bases between. The CDR3 length is 15 residues. The sequencing sample was made of peripheral blood. This clonotype was obtained from a middle-aged man with active COVID-19. The V call is TRBV7-2, the J call TRBJ1-2; weak D call: TRBD1 (5 bases). CDR3 region: CASSLGPTVAHGYTF. The CDR3 DNA sequence: TGTGCCAGCAGCTTGGGTCCGACAGTAGCCCATGGCTACACCTTC.